Given below is one T cell receptor beta chain in context. This sample is drawn from a study of blood T cell repertoires in COVID-19. Repertoires were generated with immunoSEQ multiplex PCR, while TCRdb's copy carries only in-frame clones and drops some. The sample comprises 160,000 or so clones, roughly 80% of which are singletons, and about 5% rests with the top ten. Germline V lookup: CDR1 KGHSH, CDR2 LQKENI. The J segment lost 4 bases and the V segment lost 6 bases, leaving 6 bases of the junction unmatched. The CDR3 has 16 amino acids. The TCR sequence derives from a woman between 40 and 50 years old with acute COVID-19. The specimen was PBMCs or T cells enriched from blood (not recorded which). This rearrangement joins TRBV18 to TRBJ2-3, with TRBD2 identical over 14 bases. The CDR3 region is CASSSGTSGSADTQYF. The CDR3 DNA follows: TGTGCCAGCTCCTCCGGGACTAGCGGGAGTGCAGATACGCAGTATTTT.